The rows below give T cell receptor beta chains drawn from one sample of a study of OX40 agonist ivuxolimab in advanced cancers. Sequencing was performed with immunoSEQ multiplex PCR; in TCRdb, only in-frame clones are kept and a portion is missing. The data show around 53,000 clones, roughly 80% seen once. Source: CD4+ or CD8+ T cells sorted from blood, taken in a trial of the OX40 agonist ivuxolimab. Receptor source: an adult with an advanced solid tumor such as melanoma, head and neck, liver or kidney cancer. The CDR3 runs from the conserved cysteine through the conserved F or W. Clone sizes are given selectively: once, few, many, or a class where the clone is expanded.

.	TRBV5-4	TRBJ1-1	CASSSDRGFNGNTEAFF
.	TRBV30	TRBJ1-2	CAWRGGGYGYTF
.	TRBV7-2	TRBJ2-7	CASSSLERNEQYF
.	TRBV4-3	TRBJ1-2	CASSQGGTHYGYTF
few	TRBV15	TRBJ2-1	CATSRMSRAGEMRQFF
.	TRBV10-3	TRBJ2-2	CAISIQGAGGELFF
.	TRBV19	TRBJ2-1	CASSIDSLGNPNEQFF
.	TRBV30	TRBJ2-2	CAWTIPMGIDTGELFF
.	TRBV6-5	TRBJ2-3	CASSYSTGTDTQYF
once	TRBV7-9	TRBJ2-5	CASSPIPDRWEQETQYF
.	TRBV5-1	TRBJ1-4	CASKEAESNEKLFF
.	TRBV5-5	TRBJ1-2	CASSGDRGRRGNYGYTF
.	TRBV7-3	TRBJ2-1	CASSLGAGRSSSYNEQFF
.	TRBV27	.	CASSSPGLSYEQYF
.	TRBV9	TRBJ2-2	CASSVWVAGGPGELFF
.	TRBV7-9	TRBJ1-5	CASSYVTGGVPRRDQPQHF
.	TRBV5-4	TRBJ1-2	CASSLGPNSNYGYTF
.	TRBV4-1	.	CASSLWTIFSYEQYF
.	TRBV27	TRBJ1-2	CASSLYPGTGGNYGYTF
.	TRBV19	TRBJ2-5	CASSLRDSQGTQYF
.	TRBV21-1	TRBJ1-2	CASSKAGGGYTF
.	TRBV5-4	TRBJ1-5	CATAEGAHQPQHF
.	TRBV5-1	TRBJ1-1	CASSLRPALNTEAFF
.	TRBV27	TRBJ2-7	CASSSRQHYEQYF
.	TRBV11-2	TRBJ2-2	CASSSTVGELFF
once	TRBV6-1	TRBJ2-5	CASRISGRSQETQYF
few	TRBV4-1	TRBJ2-7	CASSQERRQGAYEQYF
.	TRBV2	TRBJ2-7	CAGGLDRGRREQYF
.	TRBV11-2	TRBJ2-1	CASSLAGLAGYNEQFF
.	TRBV7-6	TRBJ1-2	CASSLGPGQGGGYTF
.	TRBV7-9	TRBJ1-2	CASSLSTGKYYGYTF
.	TRBV5-1	TRBJ2-1	CASSPTGYNEQFF
.	TRBV21-1	TRBJ1-5	CASSKLTGQGCNQPQHF
.	TRBV18	TRBJ1-2	CASSRDREESYGYTF